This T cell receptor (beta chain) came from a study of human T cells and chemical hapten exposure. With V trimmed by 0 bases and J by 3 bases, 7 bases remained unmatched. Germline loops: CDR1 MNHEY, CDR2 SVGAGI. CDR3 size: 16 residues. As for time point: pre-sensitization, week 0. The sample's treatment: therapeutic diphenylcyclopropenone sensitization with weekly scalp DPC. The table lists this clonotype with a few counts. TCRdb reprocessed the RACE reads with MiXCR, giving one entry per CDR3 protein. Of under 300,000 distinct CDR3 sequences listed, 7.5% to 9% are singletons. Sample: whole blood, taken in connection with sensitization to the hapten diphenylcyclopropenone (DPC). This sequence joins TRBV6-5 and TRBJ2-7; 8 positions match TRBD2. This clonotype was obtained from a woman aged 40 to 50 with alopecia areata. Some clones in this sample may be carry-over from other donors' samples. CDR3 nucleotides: TGTGCCAGCAGTTACTCGTCTGCGGGGGGTCACTACGAGCAGTACTTC. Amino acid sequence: CASSYSSAGGHYEQYF.